Detailed here is one TCR beta chain. Its antigen remains unidentified. This CDR3 is built from 14 residues. J was trimmed by 2 bases and V by 10 bases; bases with no gene match: 9. The V gene's germline CDR1 is LNHDA and CDR2 SQIVND (reference sequence). These data belong to a study of beta chain features in type 1 diabetes. Overall study results and limits: A PCR bias possibly favoring shorter templates would apply equally to patients and controls. A pattern of fewer insertions and more deletions at VDJ junctions was seen in type 1 diabetes patients. An over-representation of cells with high TCR expression could result from cDNA sequencing. Unsettled here was the matter of whether HLA type influences TCRB rearrangement.

Expressed TCRB transcripts were sequenced after all isolated RNA was converted to cDNA. TCRdb's copy holds only in-frame clones and misses some; the assay was immunoSEQ multiplex PCR. The sample lists almost 350,000 clones, 7% to 9% occurring once. The sequence was collected from a young woman in good health. Sequences were obtained from central memory CD4+ T cells from blood. The chain combines TRBV19 with TRBJ2-5; TRBD1 agrees at 8 bases. CDR3 bases: TGTGCCACCACTTCAGGGGGCTTACAAGAGACCCAGTACTTC. The encoded protein is CATTSGGLQETQYF.